The T cell receptor beta chain under discussion was sequenced for a study of OX40 agonist ivuxolimab in advanced cancers. Individuals having autoimmune disease history or systemic immunosuppression were not enrolled. Profiled with immunoSEQ multiplex PCR; TCRdb holds only in-frame clones, not every one. The data contain tens of thousands of clones, roughly nine tenths of them singletons. Germline V gene data show CDR1 as SGDLS and CDR2 as YYNGEE. After removal of 3 bases from V and 2 bases from J, the junction contained 5 bases not matched to a gene. The CDR3 length is 16 residues. The sample was CD4+ or CD8+ T cells sorted from blood, taken in a trial of the OX40 agonist ivuxolimab. This sequence originates from an adult with an advanced solid tumor such as melanoma, head and neck, liver or kidney cancer. The J gene is TRBJ2-5, the V gene TRBV9, with TRBD1 matching 12 bases. The CDR3, as DNA: TGTGCCAGCAGCGCGGGACAGGGGGCAGGGCAAGAGACCCAGTACTTC. Residues: CASSAGQGAGQETQYF.